Presented here are 2 T cell receptor beta chains from one specimen sequenced in a study of cytomegalovirus exposure and HLA in healthy donors (dated by TCRdb to about 2017). The protocol used for the library was the immunoSEQ multiplex PCR assay. For the multiplex PCR, a mixture combining 60 forward primers for TCR Vbeta segments and 13 reverse primers for TCR Jbeta segments was used. TCRdb retrieved this table from immuneACCESS and kept in-frame rearrangements only. Not all clones are present; in checked studies, unresolved V genes account for under half, and no reason is known for the remainder. The sample has around 180,000 clones on record, around 86% of them singletons. Jointly, the top ten make up approximately 1.9% of the sample. Specimen: PBMCs. The receptor source for this set is a woman between 18 and 29 years old in good health and CMV-seronegative.

Only a few counts were recorded for this clone. The V and J genes are TRBV30 and TRBJ1-1; 10 bases are a match to TRBD1. The CDR3 consists of 12 residues. Germline V lookup: CDR1 GTSNPN, CDR2 SVGIG (reference sequence). In DNA, the CDR3 is TGTGCTCTGGACAGGGGGGGCACTGAAGCTTTCTTT. Translated, it gives CALDRGGTEAFF.

The chain carries TRBV2 and TRBJ2-7; D remains ambiguous. V lost 4 bases, J lost 4 bases, and 5 bases lay in between. This CDR3 comprises 11 residues. The germline gives CDR1 SNHLY, CDR2 FYNNEI. The CDR3 region has the DNA TGTGCCAGCAGTGGGCCGTACGAGCAGTACTTC. Its protein is CASSGPYEQYF.